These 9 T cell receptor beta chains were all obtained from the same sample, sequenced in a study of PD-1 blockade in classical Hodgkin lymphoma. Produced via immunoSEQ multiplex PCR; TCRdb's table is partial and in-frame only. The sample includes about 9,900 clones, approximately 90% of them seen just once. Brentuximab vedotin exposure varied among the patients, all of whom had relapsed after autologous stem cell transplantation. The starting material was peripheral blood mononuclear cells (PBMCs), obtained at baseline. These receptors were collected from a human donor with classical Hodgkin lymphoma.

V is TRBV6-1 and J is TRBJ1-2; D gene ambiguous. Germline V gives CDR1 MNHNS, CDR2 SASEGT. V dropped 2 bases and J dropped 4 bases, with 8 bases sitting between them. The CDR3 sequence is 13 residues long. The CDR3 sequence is CASSEQWGYGYTF. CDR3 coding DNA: TGTGCCAGCAGTGAACAGTGGGGCTATGGCTACACCTTC.

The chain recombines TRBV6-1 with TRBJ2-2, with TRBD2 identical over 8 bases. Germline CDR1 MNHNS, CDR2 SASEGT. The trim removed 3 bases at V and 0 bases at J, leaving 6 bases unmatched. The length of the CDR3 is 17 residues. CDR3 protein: CASSDRSGVTNTGELFF. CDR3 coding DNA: TGTGCCAGCAGTGATCGTAGCGGGGTAACGAACACCGGGGAGCTGTTTTTT.

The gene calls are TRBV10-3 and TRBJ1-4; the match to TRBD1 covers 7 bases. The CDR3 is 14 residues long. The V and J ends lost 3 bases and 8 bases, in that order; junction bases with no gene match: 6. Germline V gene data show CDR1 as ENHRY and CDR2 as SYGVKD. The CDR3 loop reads CAISDPSGGEKLFF. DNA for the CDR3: TGTGCCATCAGTGATCCGTCAGGGGGGGAAAAACTGTTTTTT.

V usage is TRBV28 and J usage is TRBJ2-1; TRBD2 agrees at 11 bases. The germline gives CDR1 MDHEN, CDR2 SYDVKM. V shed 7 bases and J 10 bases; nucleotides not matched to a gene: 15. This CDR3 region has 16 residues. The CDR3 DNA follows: TGTGCCAGCAACTCTCTTGGGACTAGCGGAGGGGTAGAGCAGTTCTTC. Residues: CASNSLGTSGGVEQFF.

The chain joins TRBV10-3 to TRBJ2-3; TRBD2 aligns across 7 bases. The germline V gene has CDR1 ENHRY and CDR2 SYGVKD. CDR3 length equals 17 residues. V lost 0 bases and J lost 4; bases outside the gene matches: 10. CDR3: CAISESEGGRVSDTQYF. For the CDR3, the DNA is TGTGCCATCAGTGAGTCGGAGGGCGGGAGAGTGTCAGATACGCAGTATTTT.

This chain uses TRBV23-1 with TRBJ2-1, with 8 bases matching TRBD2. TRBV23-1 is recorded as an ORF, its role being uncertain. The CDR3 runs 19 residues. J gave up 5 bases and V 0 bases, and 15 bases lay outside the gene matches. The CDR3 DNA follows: TGCGCCAGCAGTCAATCCTTGGCACCCGAGCGGGAGACCAACAATGAGCAGTTCTTC. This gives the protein CASSQSLAPERETNNEQFF.

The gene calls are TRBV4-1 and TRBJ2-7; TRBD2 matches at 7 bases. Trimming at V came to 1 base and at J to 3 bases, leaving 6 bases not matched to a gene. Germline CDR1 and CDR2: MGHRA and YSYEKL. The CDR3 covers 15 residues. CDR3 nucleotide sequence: TGCGCCAGCAGCCAAGGTTTAGGACTAGTCTACGAGCAGTACTTC. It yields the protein CASSQGLGLVYEQYF.

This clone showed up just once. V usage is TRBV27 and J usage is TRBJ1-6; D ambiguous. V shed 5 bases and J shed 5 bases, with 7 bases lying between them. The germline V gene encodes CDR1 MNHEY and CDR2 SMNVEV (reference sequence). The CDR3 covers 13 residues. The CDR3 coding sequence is TGTGCCAGCAGTGCCAGCCATAATTCACCCCTCCACTTT. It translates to CASSASHNSPLHF.

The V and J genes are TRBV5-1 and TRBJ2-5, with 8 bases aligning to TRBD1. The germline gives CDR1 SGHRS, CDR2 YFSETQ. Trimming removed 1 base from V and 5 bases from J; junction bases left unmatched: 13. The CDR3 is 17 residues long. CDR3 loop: CASSLYGTGVSYETQYF. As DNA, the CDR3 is TGCGCCAGCAGCTTGTACGGGACAGGAGTCAGTTACGAGACCCAGTACTTC. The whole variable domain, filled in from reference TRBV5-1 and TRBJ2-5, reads KAGVTQTPRYLIKTRGQQVTLSCSPISGHRSVSWYQQTPGQGLQFLFEYFSETQRNKGNFPGRFSGRQFSNSRSEMNVSTLELGDSALYLCASSLYGTGVSYETQYFGPGTRLLVL.